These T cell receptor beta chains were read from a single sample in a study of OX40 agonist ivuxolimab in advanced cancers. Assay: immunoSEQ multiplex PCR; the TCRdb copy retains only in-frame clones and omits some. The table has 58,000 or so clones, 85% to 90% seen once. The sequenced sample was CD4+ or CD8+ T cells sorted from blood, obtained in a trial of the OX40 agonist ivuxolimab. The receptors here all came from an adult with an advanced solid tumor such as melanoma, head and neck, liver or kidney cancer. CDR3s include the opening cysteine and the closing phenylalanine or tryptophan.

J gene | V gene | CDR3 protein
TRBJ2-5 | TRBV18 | CASSPPQGARETQYF
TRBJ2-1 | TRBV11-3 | CASSLDGDAYNEQFF
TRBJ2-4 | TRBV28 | CASSDGTAIMYF
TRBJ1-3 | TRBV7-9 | CASSIPSSSGNTIYF
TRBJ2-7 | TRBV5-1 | CASSLEGQGIGEQYF
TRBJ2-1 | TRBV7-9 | CASSLGTSLVNEQFF
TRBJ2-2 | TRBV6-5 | CASSRGAGELFF
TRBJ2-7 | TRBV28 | CASSVGGLAGEQYF
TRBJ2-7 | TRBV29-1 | CSVSQDSSYEQYF
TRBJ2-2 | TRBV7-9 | CASTQGAANTGELFF
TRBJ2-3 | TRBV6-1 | CASSAREITDTQYF
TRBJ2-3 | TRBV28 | CASQGRITDTQYF
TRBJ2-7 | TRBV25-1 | CASMRQNEQYF
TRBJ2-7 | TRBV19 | CASSMWGQYEQYF
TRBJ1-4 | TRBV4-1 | CASSQGGYDNEKLFF
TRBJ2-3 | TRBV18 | CASSLIAGADTQYF
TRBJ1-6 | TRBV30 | CAWSGQGARYSPLHF
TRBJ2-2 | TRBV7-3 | CASSLGTLMTGELFF
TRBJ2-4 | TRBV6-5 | CASSYGGSKNIQYF
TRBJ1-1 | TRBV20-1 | CSARRAPEAFF
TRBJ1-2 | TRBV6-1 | CASSENGDTFGYTF
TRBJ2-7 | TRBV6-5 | CASSYSKYEQYF
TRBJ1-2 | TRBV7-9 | CASSTPLDRYYGYTF
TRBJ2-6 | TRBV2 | CASSPPPGANVLTF
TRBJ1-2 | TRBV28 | CASEDRVTTNYGYTF
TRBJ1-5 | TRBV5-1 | CASSLGDRSQPQHF
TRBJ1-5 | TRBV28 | CASRASNQPQHF
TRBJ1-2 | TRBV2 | CASSVSGYYGYTF
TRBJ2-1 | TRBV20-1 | CSATGNEQFF
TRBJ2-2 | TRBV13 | CASSLDLPGRNTGELFF
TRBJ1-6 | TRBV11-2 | CASSSLIRGPSSPLHF
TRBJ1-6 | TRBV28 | CASSLGQGEISPLHF
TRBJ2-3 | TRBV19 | CASSISDTQYF
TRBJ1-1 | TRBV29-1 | CSVKPLRGNTEAFF
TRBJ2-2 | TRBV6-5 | CASSYSGETGRELFF
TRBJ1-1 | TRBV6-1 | CASWGSQHTEAFF
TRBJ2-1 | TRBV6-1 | CASRLAGDFYNEQFF
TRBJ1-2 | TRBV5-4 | CASSLVGVGGYGYTF
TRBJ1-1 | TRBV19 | CASSIGGRSFWNTEAFF
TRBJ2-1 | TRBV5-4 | CASSNRGEQFF
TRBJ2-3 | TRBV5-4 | CASGQGGNTDTQYF
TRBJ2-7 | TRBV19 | CASSGQMTGYEQYF
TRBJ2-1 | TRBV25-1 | CASSPTPGQGAREQFF
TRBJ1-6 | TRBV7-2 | CASSYLPGDSGAAF
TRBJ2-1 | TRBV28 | CASSFGGGNEQFF
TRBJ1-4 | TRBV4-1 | CASSRQTGAMTTNEKLFF
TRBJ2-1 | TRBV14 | CASSQGRAYNEQFF
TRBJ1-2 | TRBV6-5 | CASRSAGGLRTF
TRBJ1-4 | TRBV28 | CASKSGTGAEKLFF
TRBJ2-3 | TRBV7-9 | CASSLGTSPDTQYF
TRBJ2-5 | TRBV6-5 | CASSRQGASRETQYF
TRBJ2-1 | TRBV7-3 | CASSFLAKPYNEQFF
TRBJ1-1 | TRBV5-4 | CASSPKLGQGKTEAFF
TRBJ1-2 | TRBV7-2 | CASSFPVWGSDGYTF
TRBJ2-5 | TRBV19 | CASSIVGEPQETQYF
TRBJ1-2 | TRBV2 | CASSDRQGRLSKYGYTF
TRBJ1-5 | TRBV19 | CASTINPGSNQPQHF
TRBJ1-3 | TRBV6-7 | CGPGQGNTIYF
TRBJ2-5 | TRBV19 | CASSTGTGAQETQYF
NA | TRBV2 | CASSGQTGSEQYF